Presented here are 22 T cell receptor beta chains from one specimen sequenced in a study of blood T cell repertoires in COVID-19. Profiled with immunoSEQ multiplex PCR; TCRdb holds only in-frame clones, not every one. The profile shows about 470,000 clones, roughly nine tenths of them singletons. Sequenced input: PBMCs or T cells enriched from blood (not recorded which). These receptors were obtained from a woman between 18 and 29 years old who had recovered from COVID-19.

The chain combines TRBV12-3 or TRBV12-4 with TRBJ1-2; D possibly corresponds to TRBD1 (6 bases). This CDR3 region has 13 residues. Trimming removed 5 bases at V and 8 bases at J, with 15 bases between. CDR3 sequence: CASSPRPGQGYTF. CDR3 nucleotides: TGTGCCAGCAGTCCCCGCCCGGGACAAGGCTACACCTTC.

CDR3 DNA sequence: TGTGCCATCAGGGTATCGGACAGGGATTCCTACAATGAGCAGTTCTTC. This translates into CAIRVSDRDSYNEQFF. V usage is TRBV10-3 and J usage is TRBJ2-1, with 8 positions matching TRBD1. Germline trimming cut 6 bases from V and 1 base from J; bases unmatched to any gene: 8. This CDR3 is 16 amino acids long. Germline CDR1 is ENHRY and CDR2 is SYGVKD.

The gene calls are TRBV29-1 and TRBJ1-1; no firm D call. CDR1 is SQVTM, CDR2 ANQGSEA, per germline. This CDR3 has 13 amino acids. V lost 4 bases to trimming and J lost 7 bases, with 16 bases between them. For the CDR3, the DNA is TGCAGCGTTGTATCTCCGTCCCCCAGTGAAGCTTTCTTT. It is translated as CSVVSPSPSEAFF.

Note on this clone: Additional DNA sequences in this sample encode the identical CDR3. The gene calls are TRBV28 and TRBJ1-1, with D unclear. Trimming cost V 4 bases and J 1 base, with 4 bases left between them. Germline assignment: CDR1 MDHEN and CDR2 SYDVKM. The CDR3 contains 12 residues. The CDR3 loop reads CASSSGNTEAFF. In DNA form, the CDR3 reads TGTGCCAGCAGTTCAGGGAACACTGAAGCTTTCTTT.

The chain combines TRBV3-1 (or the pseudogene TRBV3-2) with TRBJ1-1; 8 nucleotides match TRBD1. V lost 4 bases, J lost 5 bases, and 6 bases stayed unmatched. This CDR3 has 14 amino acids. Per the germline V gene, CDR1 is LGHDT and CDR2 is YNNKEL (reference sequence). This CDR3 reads CASSPLQGETEAFF. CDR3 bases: TGTGCCAGCAGCCCCCTACAGGGGGAGACTGAAGCTTTCTTT.

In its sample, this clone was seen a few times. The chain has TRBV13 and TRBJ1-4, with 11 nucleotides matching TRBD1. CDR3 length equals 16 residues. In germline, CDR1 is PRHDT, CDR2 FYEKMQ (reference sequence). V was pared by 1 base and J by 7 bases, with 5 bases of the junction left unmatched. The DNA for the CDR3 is TGTGCCAGCAGCTTAGCCTCCGGGACAGGGGGTGAAAAACTGTTTTTT. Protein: CASSLASGTGGEKLFF.

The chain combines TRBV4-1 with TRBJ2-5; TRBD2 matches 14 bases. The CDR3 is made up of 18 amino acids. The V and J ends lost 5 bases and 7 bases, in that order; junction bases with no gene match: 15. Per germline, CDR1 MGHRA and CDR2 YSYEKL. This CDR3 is CASSSGLAGGPVQGTQYF. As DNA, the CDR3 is TGCGCCAGCAGCTCTGGACTAGCGGGGGGACCGGTCCAGGGGACCCAGTACTTC.

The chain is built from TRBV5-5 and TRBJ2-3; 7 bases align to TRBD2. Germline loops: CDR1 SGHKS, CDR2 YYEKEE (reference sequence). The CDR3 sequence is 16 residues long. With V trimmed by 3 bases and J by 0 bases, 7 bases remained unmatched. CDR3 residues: CASSWGGASSTDTQYF. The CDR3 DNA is TGTGCCAGCAGCTGGGGGGGTGCTAGTAGCACAGATACGCAGTATTTT.

CDR3 region: CASSRGPGGEQFF. The CDR3 DNA reads as TGTGCCAGCTCTAGAGGGCCGGGGGGTGAGCAGTTCTTC. This chain uses TRBV28 with TRBJ2-1, with 7 nucleotides matching TRBD2. Germline assignment: CDR1 MDHEN and CDR2 SYDVKM. This CDR3 comprises 13 residues. V was clipped by 8 bases and J by 9 bases; unmatched bases: 10.

The CDR3 protein is CASSSQRERGPGDTQYF. CDR3 coding DNA: TGTGCCAGCAGCTCCCAGAGGGAGCGGGGGCCAGGGGATACGCAGTATTTT. V usage is TRBV7-8 and J usage is TRBJ2-3; 8 nucleotides agree with TRBD2. The length of the CDR3 is 17 residues. The J segment lost 6 bases and the V segment lost 4 bases, leaving 15 bases of the junction unmatched. Germline V gives CDR1 SGHVS, CDR2 FQNEAQ.

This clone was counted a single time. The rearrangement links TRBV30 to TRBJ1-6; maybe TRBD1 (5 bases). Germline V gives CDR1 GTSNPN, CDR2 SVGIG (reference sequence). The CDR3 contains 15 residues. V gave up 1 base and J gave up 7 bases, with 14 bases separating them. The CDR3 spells CAWSARDLSNSPLHF. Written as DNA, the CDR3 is TGTGCCTGGAGTGCACGGGACTTATCGAATTCACCCCTCCACTTT.

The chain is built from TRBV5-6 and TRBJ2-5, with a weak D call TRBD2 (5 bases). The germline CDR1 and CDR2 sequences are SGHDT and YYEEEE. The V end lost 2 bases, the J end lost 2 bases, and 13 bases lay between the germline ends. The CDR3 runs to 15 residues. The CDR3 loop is CASSFVTPGQETQYF. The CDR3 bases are TGTGCCAGCAGCTTCGTCACGCCGGGGCAAGAGACCCAGTACTTC.

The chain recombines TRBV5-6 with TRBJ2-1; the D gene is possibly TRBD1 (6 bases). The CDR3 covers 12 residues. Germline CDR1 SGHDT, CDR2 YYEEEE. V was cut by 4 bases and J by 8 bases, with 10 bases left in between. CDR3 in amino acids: CASSRGGDEQFF. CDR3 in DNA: TGTGCCAGCAGCCGAGGGGGTGATGAGCAGTTCTTC. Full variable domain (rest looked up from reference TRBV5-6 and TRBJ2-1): DAGVTQSPTHLIKTRGQQVTLRCSPKSGHDTVSWYQQALGQGPQFIFQYYEEEERQRGNFPDRFSGHQFPNYSSELNVNALLLGDSALYLCASSRGGDEQFFGPGTRLTVL.

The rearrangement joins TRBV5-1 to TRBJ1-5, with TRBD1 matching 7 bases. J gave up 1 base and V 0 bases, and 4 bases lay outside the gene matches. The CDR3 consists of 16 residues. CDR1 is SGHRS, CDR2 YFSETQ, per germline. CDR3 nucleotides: TGCGCCAGCAGCTTGGGGGCAGGGGGGAGCAATCAGCCCCAGCATTTT. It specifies CASSLGAGGSNQPQHF.

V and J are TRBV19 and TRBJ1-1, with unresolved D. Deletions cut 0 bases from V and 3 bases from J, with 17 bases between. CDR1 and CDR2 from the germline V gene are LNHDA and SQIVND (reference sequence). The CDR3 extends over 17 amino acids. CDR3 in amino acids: CASSIEGRAPGYTEAFF. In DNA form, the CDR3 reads TGTGCCAGTAGTATAGAGGGGAGAGCTCCGGGGTACACTGAAGCTTTCTTT.

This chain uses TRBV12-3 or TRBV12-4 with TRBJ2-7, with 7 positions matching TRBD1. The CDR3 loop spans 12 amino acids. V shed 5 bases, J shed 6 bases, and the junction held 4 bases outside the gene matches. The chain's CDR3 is CASSPDRAEQYF. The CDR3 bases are TGTGCCAGCAGTCCCGACAGGGCCGAGCAGTACTTC.

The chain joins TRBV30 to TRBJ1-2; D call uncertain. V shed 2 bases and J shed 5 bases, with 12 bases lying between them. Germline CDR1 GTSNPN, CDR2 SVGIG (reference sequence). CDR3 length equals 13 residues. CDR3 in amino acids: CAWSLGRLYGYTF. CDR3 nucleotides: TGTGCCTGGAGTCTCGGCAGACTATATGGCTACACCTTC.

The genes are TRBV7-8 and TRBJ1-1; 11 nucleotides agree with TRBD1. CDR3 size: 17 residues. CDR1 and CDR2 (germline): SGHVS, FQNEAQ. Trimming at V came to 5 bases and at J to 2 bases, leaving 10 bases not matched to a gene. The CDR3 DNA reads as TGTGCCAGCAGCCCCATCGGGACAGGGGGGTATAACACTGAAGCTTTCTTT. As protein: CASSPIGTGGYNTEAFF.

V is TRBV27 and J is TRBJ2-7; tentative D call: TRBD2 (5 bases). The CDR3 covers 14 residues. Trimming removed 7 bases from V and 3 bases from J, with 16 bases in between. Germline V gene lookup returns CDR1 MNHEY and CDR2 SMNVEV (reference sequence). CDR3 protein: CASKELGRFYEQYF. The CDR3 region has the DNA TGTGCCAGCAAAGAACTAGGACGCTTCTACGAGCAGTACTTC.

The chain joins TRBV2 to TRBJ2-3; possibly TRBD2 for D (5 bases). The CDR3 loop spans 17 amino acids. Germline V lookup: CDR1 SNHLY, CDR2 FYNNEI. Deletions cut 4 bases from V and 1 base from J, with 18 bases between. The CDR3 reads CASSGRTSFKGTDTQYF. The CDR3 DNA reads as TGTGCCAGCAGTGGCCGGACTTCATTTAAGGGCACAGATACGCAGTATTTT.

The DNA for the CDR3 is TGTGCCAGCAGTTTGGACAGGGCCACGCGGGGTGGCAATCAGCCCCAGCATTTT. It specifies CASSLDRATRGGNQPQHF. The rearrangement joins TRBV6-2 or TRBV6-3 to TRBJ1-5; TRBD1 matches at 8 bases. Trimming took 4 bases from V and 2 from J; bases not matched to a gene: 13. The CDR3 consists of 18 residues. Germline V gene data show CDR1 as MNHEY and CDR2 as SVGEGT.

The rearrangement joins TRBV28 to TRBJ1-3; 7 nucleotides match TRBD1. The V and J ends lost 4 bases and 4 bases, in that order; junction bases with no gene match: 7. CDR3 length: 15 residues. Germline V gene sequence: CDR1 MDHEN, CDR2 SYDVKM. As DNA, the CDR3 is TGTGCCAGCAGTTCACCAAGACAGGGAGGAAACACCATATATTTT. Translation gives CASSSPRQGGNTIYF.